This T cell receptor beta chain appears in the sequencing data of a study of long-term antiretroviral therapy in people with HIV. On the study more broadly: Earliest sampling preceded the 2015 immediate-ART recommendation by about a decade.

Points from the study as a whole: In samples taken after ART, diversity increased but remained below transplant donor control levels. Clones that had undergone expansion before ART dominated the repertoire at all time points. The ART regimens used between about 2003 and 2018 may be less effective than current ones.

This CDR3 is 17 amino acids long. Trimming pared 3 bases from V and 0 bases from J, leaving 18 bases between. CDR1 is SGHNT, CDR2 YYREEE, per germline (reference sequence). Concerning this clone: Antigen unknown.

The assay, immunoSEQ v3.0, was run at survey level. The data were produced by immunoSEQ multiplex PCR, yet TCRdb's version contains in-frame clones alone and is incomplete. Among 26,000 or so clones listed, around nine tenths were seen once. V is TRBV5-4 and J is TRBJ1-1; D is unclear. This receptor was obtained from a woman between 18 and 30 years old with HIV. The sequencing here drew on unsorted PBMCs, taken 0.5 years after starting antiretroviral therapy. This chain's CDR3 is CASSSRNRAPLNTEAFF. The CDR3 region has the DNA TGTGCCAGCAGCTCACGTAATCGGGCGCCCTTGAACACTGAAGCTTTCTTT.